The T cell receptor beta chain under discussion was sequenced for a study of control samples from healthy donors and cancer patients (dated by TCRdb to 2018 to 2021). For this clone: Its antigen target is currently unknown. The record has no base qualities; no much larger clone is one base away.

V is pared back by 3 bases and J by 1 base, with 7 bases lying between the germline termini. The CDR3 holds 14 amino acids from the cysteine to the phenylalanine. Kept here is only the CDR3 DNA, which spans 42 bases and is read in frame from base 1. CDR1 is given as SGHTA and CDR2 as FQGNSA, both from the germline V gene. Libraries were made using the immunoSEQ multiplex PCR assay. What TCRdb holds here is the immuneACCESS table cut down to in-frame rearrangements. Part of the clones is not present; checked against another copy, under half of the missing clones reflect an unresolved V gene, and the others are unexplained. This sample is represented by approximately 72,000 clones; about nine tenths of them were singletons. The ten largest clones represent roughly 6.7% of the sample.

The V and J genes are TRBV7-2 and TRBJ1-3, with a weak D call of TRBD1 (5 bases match). This TCR came from a man between 50 and 59 years old in good health. Sequencing was done on a sample of blood. The DNA is as follows: TGTGCCAGCAGCTTCGGGGGGTCTGGAAACACCATATATTTT. Translation gives CASSFGGSGNTIYF.